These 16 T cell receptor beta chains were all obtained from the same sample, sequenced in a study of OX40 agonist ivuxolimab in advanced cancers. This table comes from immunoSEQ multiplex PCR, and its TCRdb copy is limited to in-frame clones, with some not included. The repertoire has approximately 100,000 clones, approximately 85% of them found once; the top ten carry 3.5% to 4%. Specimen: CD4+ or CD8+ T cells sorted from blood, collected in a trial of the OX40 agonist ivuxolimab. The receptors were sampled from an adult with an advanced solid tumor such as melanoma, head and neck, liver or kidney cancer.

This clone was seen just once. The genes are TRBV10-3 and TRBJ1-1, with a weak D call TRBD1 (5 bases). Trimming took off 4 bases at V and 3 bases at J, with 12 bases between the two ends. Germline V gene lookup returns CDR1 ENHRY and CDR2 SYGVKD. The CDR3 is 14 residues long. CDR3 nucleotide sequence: TGTGCCATCAGTGTTGTCTTAGGGGACACTGAAGCTTTCTTT. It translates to CAISVVLGDTEAFF.

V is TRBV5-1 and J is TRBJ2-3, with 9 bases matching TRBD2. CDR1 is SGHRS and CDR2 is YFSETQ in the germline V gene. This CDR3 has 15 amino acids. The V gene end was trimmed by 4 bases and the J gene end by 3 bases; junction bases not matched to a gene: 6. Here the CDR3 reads CASSQIAGDTDTQYF. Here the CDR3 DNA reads TGCGCCAGCAGCCAGATAGCGGGAGATACAGATACGCAGTATTTT. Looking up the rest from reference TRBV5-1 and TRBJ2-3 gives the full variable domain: KAGVTQTPRYLIKTRGQQVTLSCSPISGHRSVSWYQQTPGQGLQFLFEYFSETQRNKGNFPGRFSGRQFSNSRSEMNVSTLELGDSALYLCASSQIAGDTDTQYFGPGTRLTVL.

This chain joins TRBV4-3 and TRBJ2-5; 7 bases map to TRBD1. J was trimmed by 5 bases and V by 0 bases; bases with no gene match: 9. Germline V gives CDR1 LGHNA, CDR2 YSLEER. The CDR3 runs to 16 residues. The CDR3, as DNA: TGCGCCAGCAGCCAAGATTGGGCAGGGGGTGGTGAGACCCAGTACTTC. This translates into CASSQDWAGGGETQYF.

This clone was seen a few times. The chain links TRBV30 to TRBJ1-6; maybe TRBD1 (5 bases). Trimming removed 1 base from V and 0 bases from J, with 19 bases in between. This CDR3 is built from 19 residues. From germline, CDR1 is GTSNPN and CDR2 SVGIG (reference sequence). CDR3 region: CAWSAYSGDFSSYNSPLHF. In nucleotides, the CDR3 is TGTGCCTGGAGTGCCTACAGCGGGGACTTTAGCTCCTATAATTCACCCCTCCACTTT.

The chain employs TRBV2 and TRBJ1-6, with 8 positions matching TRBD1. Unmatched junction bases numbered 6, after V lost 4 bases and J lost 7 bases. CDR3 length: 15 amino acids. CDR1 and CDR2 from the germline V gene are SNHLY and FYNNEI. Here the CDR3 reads CASSGDRGGNSPLHF. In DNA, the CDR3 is TGTGCCAGCAGTGGAGACAGGGGCGGAAATTCACCCCTCCACTTT. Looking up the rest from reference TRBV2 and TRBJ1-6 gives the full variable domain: EPEVTQTPSHQVTQMGQEVILRCVPISNHLYFYWYRQILGQKVEFLVSFYNNEISEKSEIFDDQFSVERPDGSNFTLKIRSTKLEDSAMYFCASSGDRGGNSPLHFGNGTRLTVT.

The CDR3 sequence: CASSSAGQGNYGYTF. The CDR3 coding sequence is TGTGCCAGCAGCTCGGCGGGACAGGGGAACTATGGCTACACCTTC. The chain combines TRBV28 with TRBJ1-2, with 10 bases that match TRBD1. Unmatched junction bases numbered 6, after V lost 6 bases and J lost 2 bases. The CDR3 is 15 amino acids. Per germline, CDR1 MDHEN and CDR2 SYDVKM.

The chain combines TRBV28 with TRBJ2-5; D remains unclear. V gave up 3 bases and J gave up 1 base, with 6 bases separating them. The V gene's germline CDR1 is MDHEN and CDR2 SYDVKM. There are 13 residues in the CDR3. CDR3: CASSLDGQETQYF. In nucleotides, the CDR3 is TGTGCCAGCAGTTTGGACGGCCAAGAGACCCAGTACTTC. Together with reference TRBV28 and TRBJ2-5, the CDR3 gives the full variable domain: DVKVTQSSRYLVKRTGEKVFLECVQDMDHENMFWYRQDPGLGLRLIYFSYDVKMKEKGDIPEGYSVSREKKERFSLILESASTNQTSMYLCASSLDGQETQYFGPGTRLLVL.

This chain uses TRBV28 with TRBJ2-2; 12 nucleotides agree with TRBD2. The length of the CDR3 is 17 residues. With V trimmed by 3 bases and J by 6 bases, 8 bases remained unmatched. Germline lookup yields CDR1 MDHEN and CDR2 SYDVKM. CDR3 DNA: TGTGCCAGCAGTTTCCCCAAGCTAGCGGGAGGGTCCGGGGAGCTGTTTTTT. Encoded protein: CASSFPKLAGGSGELFF.

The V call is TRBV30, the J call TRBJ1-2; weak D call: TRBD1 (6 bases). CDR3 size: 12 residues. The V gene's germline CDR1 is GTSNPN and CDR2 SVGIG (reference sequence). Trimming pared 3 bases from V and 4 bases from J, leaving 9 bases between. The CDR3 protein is CAWRDRVYGYTF. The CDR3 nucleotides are TGTGCCTGGAGGGACAGAGTCTATGGCTACACCTTC.

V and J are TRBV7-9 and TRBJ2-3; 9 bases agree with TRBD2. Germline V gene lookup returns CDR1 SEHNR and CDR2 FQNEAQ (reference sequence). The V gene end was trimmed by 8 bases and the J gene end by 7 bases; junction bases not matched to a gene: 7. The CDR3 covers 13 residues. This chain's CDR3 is CASRLAGVNTQYF. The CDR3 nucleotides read TGTGCCAGCCGATTAGCGGGAGTAAATACGCAGTATTTT.

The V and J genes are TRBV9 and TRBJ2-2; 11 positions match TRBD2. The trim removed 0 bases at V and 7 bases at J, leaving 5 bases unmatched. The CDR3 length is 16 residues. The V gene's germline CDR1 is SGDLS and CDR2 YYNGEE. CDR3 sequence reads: CASSVVGTSGYGELFF. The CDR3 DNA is TGTGCCAGCAGCGTAGTCGGGACTAGCGGTTACGGGGAGCTGTTTTTT.

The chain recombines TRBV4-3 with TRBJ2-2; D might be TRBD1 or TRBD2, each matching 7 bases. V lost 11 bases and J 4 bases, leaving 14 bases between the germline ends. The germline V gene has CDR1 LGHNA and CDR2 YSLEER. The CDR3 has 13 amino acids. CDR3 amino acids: CASQGEGTGELFF. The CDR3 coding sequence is TGCGCCTCCCAGGGGGAGGGCACCGGGGAGCTGTTTTTT.

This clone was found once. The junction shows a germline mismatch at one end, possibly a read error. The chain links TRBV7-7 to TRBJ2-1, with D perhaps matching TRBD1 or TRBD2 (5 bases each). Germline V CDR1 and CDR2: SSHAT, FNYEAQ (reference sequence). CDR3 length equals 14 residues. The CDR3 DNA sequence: TGTGCTAGCAGCCCCCTGGGGGTATACAATGAGCAGTTCTTC. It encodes CASSPLGVYNEQFF.

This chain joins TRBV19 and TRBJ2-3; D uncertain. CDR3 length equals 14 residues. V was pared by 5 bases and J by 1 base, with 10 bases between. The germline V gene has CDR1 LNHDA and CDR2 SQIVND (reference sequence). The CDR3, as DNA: TGTGCCAGTAGTTTCTCTCTACGCACAGATACGCAGTATTTT. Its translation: CASSFSLRTDTQYF.

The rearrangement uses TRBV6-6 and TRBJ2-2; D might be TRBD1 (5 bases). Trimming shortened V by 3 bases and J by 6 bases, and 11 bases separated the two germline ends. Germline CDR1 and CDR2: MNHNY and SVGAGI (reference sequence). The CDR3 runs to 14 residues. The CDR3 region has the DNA TGTGCCAGCAGTTATTTTCAGGGCGCCGGGGAGCTGTTTTTT. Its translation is CASSYFQGAGELFF.

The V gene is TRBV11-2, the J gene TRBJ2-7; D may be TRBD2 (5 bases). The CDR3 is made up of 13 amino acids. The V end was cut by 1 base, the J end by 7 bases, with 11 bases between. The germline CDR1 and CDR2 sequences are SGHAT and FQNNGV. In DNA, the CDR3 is TGTGCCAGCAGCTTAGCTCTCCGGGAAGAGCAGTACTTC. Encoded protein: CASSLALREEQYF.